This is a list of T cell receptor beta chains from one sample in a study of blood T cell repertoires in COVID-19. Repertoires were generated with immunoSEQ multiplex PCR, while TCRdb's copy carries only in-frame clones and drops some. The profile shows roughly 230,000 clones, 65% to 90% of them singletons. Material for sequencing was peripheral blood. These receptors all stem from a woman aged 45 to 65 with acute or convalescent COVID-19. CDR3s include the opening cysteine and the closing phenylalanine or tryptophan. The order of the fields is D gene, J gene, clone size, V gene, CDR3 protein. D genes are given only for firm matches. The size of a clone is reported for some rows only, either as once, few or many, or as a class for expanded clones.

d_call: NA
j_call: TRBJ2-5
clone_size: NA
v_call: TRBV28
cdr3_aa: CASSLTGGETQYF

d_call: NA
j_call: TRBJ2-5
clone_size: NA
v_call: TRBV7-2
cdr3_aa: CASSSRTEAGETQYF

d_call: TRBD1
j_call: TRBJ2-7
clone_size: NA
v_call: TRBV2
cdr3_aa: CASSPTRDREYF

d_call: NA
j_call: TRBJ2-5
clone_size: NA
v_call: TRBV4-2
cdr3_aa: CASSQSPSETQYF

d_call: NA
j_call: TRBJ1-6
clone_size: NA
v_call: TRBV6-5
cdr3_aa: CASTTGVVNSPLHF

d_call: NA
j_call: TRBJ2-7
clone_size: NA
v_call: TRBV7-9
cdr3_aa: CASSAPSFGFYEQYF

d_call: NA
j_call: TRBJ1-1
clone_size: NA
v_call: TRBV27
cdr3_aa: CASRKDTTAEAFF

d_call: NA
j_call: TRBJ1-1
clone_size: NA
v_call: TRBV5-6
cdr3_aa: CASSLQGRGTEAFF

d_call: NA
j_call: TRBJ2-7
clone_size: few
v_call: TRBV4-1
cdr3_aa: CASSQEGSSYEQYF

d_call: TRBD2
j_call: TRBJ2-7
clone_size: NA
v_call: TRBV6-1
cdr3_aa: CASSESSGRVEEQYF

d_call: NA
j_call: TRBJ2-3
clone_size: NA
v_call: TRBV14
cdr3_aa: CASSSGVSTDTQYF

d_call: TRBD2
j_call: TRBJ2-4
clone_size: NA
v_call: TRBV5-6
cdr3_aa: CASSSELAVAKNIQYF

d_call: NA
j_call: TRBJ1-4
clone_size: few
v_call: TRBV11-2
cdr3_aa: CASRSWRFEKLFF

d_call: NA
j_call: TRBJ1-4
clone_size: NA
v_call: TRBV30
cdr3_aa: CAWSVWRTEKLFF

d_call: NA
j_call: TRBJ2-7
clone_size: NA
v_call: TRBV5-6
cdr3_aa: CASSPPGRIGGYEQYF

d_call: TRBD1
j_call: TRBJ2-7
clone_size: NA
v_call: TRBV6-2/TRBV6-3
cdr3_aa: CASSYSSGQSSYEQYF

d_call: TRBD2
j_call: TRBJ2-3
clone_size: NA
v_call: TRBV27
cdr3_aa: CASSSRVPTSGGTDTQYF

d_call: NA
j_call: TRBJ1-5
clone_size: once
v_call: TRBV5-4
cdr3_aa: CASSLQGTNQPQHF

d_call: NA
j_call: TRBJ2-3
clone_size: NA
v_call: TRBV6-5
cdr3_aa: CASSYAARTDTQYF

d_call: NA
j_call: TRBJ1-1
clone_size: NA
v_call: TRBV2
cdr3_aa: CASSDSAQGKSEAFF

d_call: TRBD2
j_call: TRBJ2-2
clone_size: NA
v_call: TRBV5-4
cdr3_aa: CASSLELAGGELFF

d_call: NA
j_call: TRBJ2-3
clone_size: NA
v_call: TRBV5-1
cdr3_aa: CASSLVSGSTDTQYF